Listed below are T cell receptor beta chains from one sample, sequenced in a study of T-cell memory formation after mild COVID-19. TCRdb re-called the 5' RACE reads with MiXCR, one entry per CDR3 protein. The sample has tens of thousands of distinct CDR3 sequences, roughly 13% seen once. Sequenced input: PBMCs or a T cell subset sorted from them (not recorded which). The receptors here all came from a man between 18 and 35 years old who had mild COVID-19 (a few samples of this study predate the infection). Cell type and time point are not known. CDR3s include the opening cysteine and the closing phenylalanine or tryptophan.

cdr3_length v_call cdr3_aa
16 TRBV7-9 CASSSGTSGGPYEQYF
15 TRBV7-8 CASSLQGARTGELFF
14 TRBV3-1 CASSQPNAGNTIYF
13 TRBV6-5 CAIRDSFNYGYTF
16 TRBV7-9 CASTPPQGFVGETQYF
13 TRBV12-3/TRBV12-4 CASSSPNTWELFF
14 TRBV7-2 CASSLGSGGTEAFF
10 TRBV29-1 CSVGGDTQYF
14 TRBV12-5 CASGLGTGITEAFF
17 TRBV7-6 CASSPFGGGLTYNEQFF
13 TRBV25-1 CASSPGTIPIQYF
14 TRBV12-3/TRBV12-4 CASSSLRGQETQYF
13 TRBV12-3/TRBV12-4 CASSFWTGETQYF
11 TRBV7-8 CASGSGNTIYF
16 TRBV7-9 CASSRSGPGLNSPLHF
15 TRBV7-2 CASSLFWSSTDTQYF
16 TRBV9 CASSDLAFGPNTEAFF
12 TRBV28 CASSFRSPQQHF
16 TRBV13 CASSGEGQGVTDTQYF
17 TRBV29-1 CSVESVGQGGRAGEAFF
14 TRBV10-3 CAITPVSGANVLTF
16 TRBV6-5 CASSSDGMGLGTEAFF
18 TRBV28 CASSLSGRRGLPTHGYTF
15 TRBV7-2 CASSNSGGAGDTQYF
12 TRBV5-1 CASSTDMGEQYF
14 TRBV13 CASSTDGRDNEQFF
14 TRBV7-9 CASSSNRGRETQYF
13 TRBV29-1 CSVDGEGEDTQYF
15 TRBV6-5 CASSSFAGANQPQHF
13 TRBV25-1 CASGGTSGLTQYF
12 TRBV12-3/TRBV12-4 CASRDSNQPQHF
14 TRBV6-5 CASSYSGGNEKLFF
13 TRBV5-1 CASSVTPGNEQFF
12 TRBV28 CASSFYYYGYTF
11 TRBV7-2 CASSFSYEQYF
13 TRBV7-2 CASSPPGANVLTF
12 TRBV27 CASGQGKQPQHF
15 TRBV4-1 CASSQMGQGVSPLHF
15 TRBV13 CASSNRQDPYNEQFF
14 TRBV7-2 CASSSLGGGSEQYF
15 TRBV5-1 CASSPGDSVVYEQYF
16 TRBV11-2 CASSPITGVAGNTIYF
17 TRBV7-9 CASSLPGTSGRGETQYF
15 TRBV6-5 CASTSSFGGRDTQYF
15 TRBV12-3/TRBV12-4 CASSWGQGAPGEAFF
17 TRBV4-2 CASSQATFGTPLDEQFF